The rows below give T cell receptor beta chains drawn from one sample of a study of CD8 T cells in Susac syndrome. TCRdb redid the calling of the immunoSEQ multiplex PCR reads with MiXCR, one entry per CDR3 protein. This table has some 170,000 distinct CDR3 sequences, around 94% appearing once. The sample was CD4+ T cells from PBMCs. Receptors were obtained from a human donor with multiple sclerosis. The CDR3 runs from the conserved cysteine through the conserved F or W. The order of the fields is CDR3 length, V gene, clone size, J gene, D gene, CDR3 protein, CDR3 DNA. D genes are given only for firm matches. Clone size, where shown, is once, few, many, or a class for clones that have expanded.

length: 12; V: TRBV12-3/TRBV12-4; size: .; J: TRBJ1-2; D: .; CDR3: CASSFGPDGYTF; DNA: TGTGCCAGCAGTTTCGGGCCAGATGGCTACACCTTC
length: 14; V: TRBV20-1; size: once; J: TRBJ2-7; D: TRBD2; CDR3: CSADTSGSGYEQYF; DNA: TGCAGTGCGGACACTAGCGGGAGTGGCTACGAGCAGTACTTC
length: 16; V: TRBV4-2; size: .; J: TRBJ2-3; D: .; CDR3: CASSRLVGSSTDTQYF; DNA: TGTGCCAGCAGCCGGCTGGTCGGATCGTCCACAGATACGCAGTATTTT
length: 17; V: TRBV24-1; size: .; J: TRBJ2-3; D: TRBD2; CDR3: CATSDPGTSGRTDTQYF; DNA: TGTGCCACCAGTGACCCCGGGACTAGCGGTCGCACAGATACGCAGTATTTT
length: 13; V: TRBV20-1; size: .; J: TRBJ1-2; D: .; CDR3: CSARSRRDYGYTF; DNA: TGCAGTGCTCGGTCCCGCAGGGACTATGGCTACACCTTC
length: 16; V: TRBV10-3; size: .; J: TRBJ1-5; D: TRBD1; CDR3: CAISPQGALSNQPQHF; DNA: TGTGCCATCAGCCCACAGGGGGCACTGAGCAATCAGCCCCAGCATTTT
length: 15; V: TRBV28; size: .; J: TRBJ1-2; D: .; CDR3: CASSFPTDGGEGYTF; DNA: TGTGCCAGCAGTTTCCCCACGGACGGCGGCGAGGGCTACACCTTC
length: 15; V: TRBV7-2; size: once; J: TRBJ1-3; D: TRBD1; CDR3: CASSLQTGSGNTIYF; DNA: TGTGCCAGCAGCCTCCAGACAGGGTCTGGAAACACCATATATTTT
length: 15; V: TRBV14; size: .; J: TRBJ1-5; D: .; CDR3: CASSRENRDNQPQHF; DNA: TGTGCCAGCAGCCGTGAGAACAGAGACAATCAGCCCCAGCATTTT
length: 14; V: TRBV9; size: .; J: TRBJ2-1; D: .; CDR3: CASSVEGWGNEQFF; DNA: TGTGCCAGCAGCGTAGAGGGGTGGGGCAATGAGCAGTTCTTC
length: 14; V: TRBV5-6; size: .; J: TRBJ1-2; D: .; CDR3: CASSHRGRTYGYTF; DNA: TGTGCCAGCAGCCATCGCGGACGGACCTATGGCTACACCTTC
length: 12; V: TRBV15; size: .; J: TRBJ2-3; D: .; CDR3: CATSRLTDTQYF; DNA: TGTGCCACCAGCAGGCTTACGGATACGCAGTATTTT
length: 14; V: TRBV7-3; size: once; J: TRBJ2-3; D: TRBD2; CDR3: CASSVTSGSDTQYF; DNA: TGTGCCAGCAGCGTGACTAGCGGATCAGATACGCAGTATTTT
length: 14; V: TRBV12-3/TRBV12-4; size: .; J: TRBJ1-3; D: .; CDR3: CASSGTSQANTIYF; DNA: TGTGCCAGCAGCGGGACCTCCCAGGCGAACACCATATATTTT
length: 13; V: TRBV6-5; size: .; J: TRBJ1-2; D: .; CDR3: CASRPQGTHGYTF; DNA: TGTGCCAGCAGACCTCAGGGCACCCATGGCTACACCTTC
length: 15; V: TRBV3-1; size: .; J: TRBJ2-3; D: .; CDR3: CASRPGPGLTDTQYF; DNA: TGTGCCAGCAGACCAGGGCCGGGCCTCACAGATACGCAGTATTTT
length: 14; V: TRBV7-9; size: once; J: TRBJ2-7; D: .; CDR3: CASSLGSESYEQYF; DNA: TGTGCCAGCAGCTTAGGTTCGGAATCCTACGAGCAGTACTTC
length: 13; V: TRBV5-1; size: once; J: TRBJ1-2; D: .; CDR3: CASSPDSAYGYTF; DNA: TGCGCCAGCAGCCCGGACAGTGCCTATGGCTACACCTTC
length: 12; V: TRBV29-1; size: .; J: TRBJ1-5; D: .; CDR3: CSVSFSNQPQHF; DNA: TGCAGCGTTTCTTTTAGCAATCAGCCCCAGCATTTT
length: 16; V: TRBV5-1; size: .; J: TRBJ2-5; D: TRBD2; CDR3: CASSWGLAGRQETQYF; DNA: TGCGCCAGCAGCTGGGGACTAGCGGGTCGTCAAGAGACCCAGTACTTC
length: 14; V: TRBV7-2; size: .; J: TRBJ1-4; D: .; CDR3: CASSLDSYNEKLFF; DNA: TGTGCCAGCAGCTTGGACAGTTATAATGAAAAACTGTTTTTT
length: 13; V: TRBV20-1; size: .; J: TRBJ2-1; D: .; CDR3: CSARLSRGNEQFF; DNA: TGCAGTGCTAGACTCTCTCGGGGGAATGAGCAGTTCTTC
length: 16; V: TRBV29-1; size: once; J: TRBJ2-1; D: TRBD1; CDR3: CSVERTGTGFYNEQFF; DNA: TGCAGCGTCGAACGGACCGGGACAGGGTTCTACAATGAGCAGTTCTTC
length: 15; V: TRBV12-3/TRBV12-4; size: .; J: TRBJ2-3; D: .; CDR3: CASSLTGYGTDTQYF; DNA: TGTGCCAGCAGTTTGACGGGTTACGGGACAGATACGCAGTATTTT
length: 12; V: TRBV20-1; size: .; J: TRBJ1-3; D: TRBD1; CDR3: CSAQWTGNTIYF; DNA: TGCAGTGCCCAGTGGACAGGGAACACCATATATTTT
length: 14; V: TRBV30; size: .; J: TRBJ2-2; D: .; CDR3: CAWVQGGGTGELFF; DNA: TGTGCCTGGGTACAGGGCGGTGGGACCGGGGAGCTGTTTTTT
length: 15; V: TRBV20-1; size: .; J: TRBJ2-1; D: TRBD2; CDR3: CSATRTSGRGGEQFF; DNA: TGCAGTGCTACAAGGACTAGCGGGAGGGGGGGTGAGCAGTTCTTC
length: 13; V: TRBV30; size: .; J: TRBJ1-1; D: .; CDR3: CAWSYWENTEAFF; DNA: TGTGCCTGGAGTTATTGGGAGAACACTGAAGCTTTCTTT
length: 14; V: TRBV7-8; size: .; J: TRBJ2-7; D: TRBD2; CDR3: CASSRTSESYEQYF; DNA: TGTGCCAGCAGCAGGACTAGCGAATCCTACGAGCAGTACTTC
length: 15; V: TRBV9; size: .; J: TRBJ1-5; D: TRBD1; CDR3: CASSVDGQGGQPQHF; DNA: TGTGCCAGCAGCGTGGATGGACAGGGGGGGCAGCCCCAGCATTTT
length: 13; V: TRBV7-9; size: .; J: TRBJ1-5; D: .; CDR3: CASASGGGQPQHF; DNA: TGTGCCAGCGCTAGTGGAGGCGGCCAGCCCCAGCATTTT
length: 12; V: TRBV5-1; size: .; J: TRBJ1-1; D: .; CDR3: CASRDMNTEAFF; DNA: TGCGCCAGCAGGGACATGAACACTGAAGCTTTCTTT
length: 13; V: TRBV9; size: .; J: TRBJ2-1; D: .; CDR3: CASSVASHNEQFF; DNA: TGTGCCAGCAGCGTAGCTAGCCACAATGAGCAGTTCTTC
length: 16; V: TRBV7-9; size: .; J: TRBJ2-1; D: TRBD2; CDR3: CASSSQGLAGGHEQFF; DNA: TGTGCCAGCAGCTCCCAAGGACTAGCGGGAGGACATGAGCAGTTCTTC
length: 14; V: TRBV19; size: .; J: TRBJ2-3; D: TRBD1; CDR3: CASRKTGRTDTQYF; DNA: TGTGCCAGTAGAAAGACAGGGCGCACAGATACGCAGTATTTT
length: 15; V: TRBV7-9; size: .; J: TRBJ1-1; D: .; CDR3: CASRYRTSENTEAFF; DNA: TGTGCCAGCCGATACCGCACATCGGAGAACACTGAAGCTTTCTTT
length: 16; V: TRBV18; size: .; J: TRBJ1-4; D: .; CDR3: CASSQGLLATNEKLFF; DNA: TGTGCCAGCTCACAGGGCCTCTTGGCAACTAATGAAAAACTGTTTTTT
length: 14; V: TRBV7-2; size: .; J: TRBJ1-2; D: .; CDR3: CASSLGFTGPHYTF; DNA: TGTGCCAGCAGCTTAGGGTTTACAGGGCCCCACTACACCTTC
length: 13; V: TRBV2; size: .; J: TRBJ1-5; D: .; CDR3: CASSRLENQPQHF; DNA: TGTGCCAGCAGTAGGCTAGAAAATCAGCCCCAGCATTTT
length: 15; V: TRBV28; size: .; J: TRBJ1-3; D: .; CDR3: CASSLVRGLGDTIYF; DNA: TGTGCCAGCAGTTTGGTGAGGGGACTCGGAGACACCATATATTTT
length: 19; V: TRBV9; size: .; J: TRBJ2-1; D: .; CDR3: CASSVGFGERSGLRSEQFF; DNA: TGTGCCAGCAGCGTAGGTTTTGGGGAGAGATCTGGGCTCCGGAGTGAGCAGTTCTTC
length: 15; V: TRBV7-8; size: .; J: TRBJ1-1; D: TRBD1; CDR3: CASSGGQGGNTEAFF; DNA: TGTGCCAGCAGCGGGGGACAGGGTGGGAACACTGAAGCTTTCTTT
length: 13; V: TRBV12-3/TRBV12-4; size: .; J: TRBJ1-1; D: .; CDR3: CASSLPGHTEAFF; DNA: TGTGCCAGCAGCCTCCCGGGCCACACTGAAGCTTTCTTT
length: 15; V: TRBV24-1; size: .; J: TRBJ2-7; D: .; CDR3: CATSDSGDRLYEQYF; DNA: TGTGCCACCAGTGATTCCGGGGACCGGTTGTACGAGCAGTACTTC
length: 17; V: TRBV4-2; size: .; J: TRBJ1-1; D: .; CDR3: CASSQKLLGGVNTEAFF; DNA: TGTGCCAGCAGCCAAAAGCTTCTCGGCGGGGTGAACACTGAAGCTTTCTTT
length: 14; V: TRBV12-3/TRBV12-4; size: .; J: TRBJ1-4; D: .; CDR3: CASARRGGSEKLFF; DNA: TGTGCCAGCGCCAGGAGAGGGGGATCTGAAAAACTGTTTTTT
length: 13; V: TRBV3-1; size: .; J: TRBJ2-5; D: .; CDR3: CASSQEGVKTQYF; DNA: TGTGCCAGCAGCCAAGAGGGGGTGAAGACCCAGTACTTC
length: 13; V: TRBV4-3; size: .; J: TRBJ1-5; D: .; CDR3: CASSQAVGQPQHF; DNA: TGCGCCAGCAGCCAAGCAGTTGGTCAGCCCCAGCATTTT